What follows are 5 T cell receptor beta chains derived from one specimen sequenced in a study of regulatory T cells in long-lasting Graves disease. Stated time point: persistent/refractory GD, antithyroid drugs over 5 years with positive TRAb. Extracted RNA from PBMCs served as the source of the TCR library. Sequencing libraries for TCR beta were prepared with iRepertoire HTBI primers and Arm-PCR of CDR3 regions. TCRdb called the multiplex PCR reads again in MiXCR, with one record for every CDR3 protein. The repertoire holds around 460,000 distinct CDR3 sequences, about 20% seen once, with less than 15% in the top ten. The source was peripheral blood mononuclear cells (PBMCs), collected when the disease was refractory, from a patient treated with antithyroid drugs. All receptors derive from a female donor with Graves disease.

CDR3 nucleotide sequence: TGTGCCAGTAGTATGACGCGAGGCTACGAGCAGTACTTC. It specifies CASSMTRGYEQYF. This sequence joins TRBV19 and TRBJ2-7; no definite D call. CDR3 length: 13 amino acids. V lost 3 bases and J lost 3, with 9 bases in between. In germline, CDR1 is LNHDA, CDR2 SQIVND (reference sequence).

V is TRBV20-1 and J is TRBJ2-7; 11 bases match TRBD1. Germline CDR1 reads DFQATT; CDR2 reads SNEGSKA (reference sequence). V lost 3 bases to trimming and J lost 5 bases; unmatched junction nucleotides: 9. This CDR3 is 15 amino acids long. This CDR3 reads CSASGDRGSIHEQYF. The DNA of the CDR3 is TGCAGTGCTAGTGGGGACAGGGGGTCCATCCACGAGCAGTACTTC.

The table lists this clonotype with many counts. V and J are TRBV20-1 and TRBJ1-1, with 9 bases lining up with TRBD1. Germline trimming cut 5 bases from V and 6 bases from J; bases unmatched to any gene: 10. The CDR3 length is 14 residues. CDR1 and CDR2 from the germline V gene are DFQATT and SNEGSKA (reference sequence). The CDR3 DNA is TGCAGTGCTGTGGCTTGGACAGGGGCGCCTGAAGCTTTCTTT. Translating gives CSAVAWTGAPEAFF.

This chain links TRBV11-2 with TRBJ1-1; the D gene is possibly TRBD1 (5 bases). V was trimmed by 5 bases and J by 4 bases, leaving 14 bases between them. CDR3 length: 14 amino acids. The germline CDR1 and CDR2 sequences are SGHAT and FQNNGV. DNA of the CDR3: TGTGCCAGCAGCCTATCCCACGGGGCCACTGAAGCTTTCTTT. Its protein is CASSLSHGATEAFF.

This clonotype was recorded a few times. The V gene is TRBV3-2, the J gene TRBJ1-4; the D call of TRBD1 is as the table states it, not checked on the DNA. TRBV3-2 is classified as a pseudogene. This CDR3 spans 16 amino acids. CDR3 amino acids: CASSQTEGGSNEKLFF. The CDR3 region has the DNA TGTGCCAGCAGCCAGACAGAGGGGGGGTCTAATGAAAAACTGTTTTTT.